This record looks at one T cell receptor (beta chain) sequence and its context. Antigen: not known. The data originate from a study of beta chain features in type 1 diabetes. Points from the study as a whole: Patients' naive, central memory and Treg TCRB repertoires seemed closer to one another than those of healthy donors.

The CDR3 spans 17 residues. The germline V gene has CDR1 GTSNPN and CDR2 SVGIG (reference sequence). The J segment lost 6 bases and the V segment lost 0 bases, leaving 10 bases of the junction unmatched. Every isolated RNA sample was fully reverse transcribed, so sequencing captured expressed TCRB transcripts. This table comes from immunoSEQ multiplex PCR, and its TCRdb copy is limited to in-frame clones, with some not included. This sample yields approximately 140,000 clones, of which roughly 48% are seen a single time; around 0.42% belongs to the top ten. Material for sequencing was Tregs from blood. The chain couples TRBV30 to TRBJ2-1, with 11 bases aligning to TRBD2. The source is a young man in good health. CDR3 loop: CAWSVHREGLAVNEQFF. CDR3 DNA: TGTGCCTGGAGTGTACATAGAGAGGGACTAGCGGTCAATGAGCAGTTCTTC.